This T cell receptor beta chain was sequenced during a study of T cell repertoires in cytomegalovirus infection (dated by TCRdb to between 2018 and 2020). About the full investigation: Because public TCR beta signatures pointed to carriage of CMV infection together with the matching HLA type, the HLA type of each donor mattered for the analysis. What the research found in general, with its limitations: Carriers of CMV infection plus the relevant HLA type were discriminated by the cumulative frequency of public TCR beta family members in the study cohort and in an independent approximately 360-donor cohort. The ex vivo response was dominated by HLA-C-restricted CMV-specific TCR beta clonotypes, which also provided the single most frequent clonotype in two of eight donors.

For this clonotype: Its recognized antigen is unknown. No qualities accompany the bases; no much larger clone lies one base away.

TCRdb names Illumina HiSeq 1500 as the instrument used. Using fastp trimming at Q25 and MiXCR clonotype assembly, TCRdb reanalyzed the public sequencing data and kept in-frame beta chains. Every CDR3 protein is listed once, alongside the most common genes and DNA of its rows. The sample records about 250,000 distinct CDR3 sequences, more than 15% of which are singletons. The ten largest account for about half of the sample. The sequencing input was CD8+ T cells from PBMCs. The origin of this receptor is a human donor in good health (CMV status not recorded). Some clones in this sample may be carry-over from other donors' samples.

The encoded CDR3 is CSASPGSYSEAFF. The sequenced DNA: TGCAGTGCTAGCCCCGGGAGTTATAGTGAAGCTTTCTTT. This receptor chain uses TRBV20-1 and TRBJ1-1; the D segment cannot be called with confidence. From its cysteine to its phenylalanine, the CDR3 spans 13 amino acids. Only the CDR3 region is kept as DNA, spanning 39 bases read in frame from base 1. Between the V and J ends, shortened by 3 bases and 7 bases respectively, the junction contains 15 bases. The CDR1 and CDR2 encoded by the germline V gene (reference sequence) are DFQATT and SNEGSKA.